This T cell receptor (beta chain) was sequenced in a study of T cell responses to AZD1222 COVID-19 vaccine. Study observations and caveats: Researchers report vaccine-associated CD4 TCRs spanning spike, with dominance at 160-218 and 743-854.

This clone was recorded once. Its antigen is unknown. Method: immunoSEQ multiplex PCR; TCRdb's copy keeps in-frame clones and lacks some. The top ten clones hold over 1% of a sample with about 170,000 clones, 87% of them seen once. Analysis merged second doses at about 4 or about 12 weeks. The germline V and J ends were trimmed by 3 bases and 6 bases, with 17 bases remaining between them. Per germline, CDR1 KGHDR and CDR2 SFDVKD. This CDR3 contains 16 residues. Sequences were derived from peripheral blood, sampled 28 days after the second AZD1222 dose. The sequence was obtained from an adult who received the AZD1222 COVID-19 vaccine. V is TRBV24-1 and J is TRBJ2-1; D may be TRBD2 (5 bases). The CDR3 DNA follows: TGTGCCACCAGTGATGCTGACATCACCCGGGGCAATGAGCAGTTCTTC. This translates into CATSDADITRGNEQFF.